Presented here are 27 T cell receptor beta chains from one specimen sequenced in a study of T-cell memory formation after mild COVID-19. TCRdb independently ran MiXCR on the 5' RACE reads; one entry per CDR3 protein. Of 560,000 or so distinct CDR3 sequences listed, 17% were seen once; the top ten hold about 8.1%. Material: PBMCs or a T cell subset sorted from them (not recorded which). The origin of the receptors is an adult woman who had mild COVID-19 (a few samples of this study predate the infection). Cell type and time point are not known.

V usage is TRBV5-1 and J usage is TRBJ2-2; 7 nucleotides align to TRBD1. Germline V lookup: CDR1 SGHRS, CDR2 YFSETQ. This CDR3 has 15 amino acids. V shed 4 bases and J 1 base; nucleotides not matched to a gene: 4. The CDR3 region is CASSLDRRNTGELFF. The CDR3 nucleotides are TGCGCCAGCAGCCTGGACAGGCGGAACACCGGGGAGCTGTTTTTT.

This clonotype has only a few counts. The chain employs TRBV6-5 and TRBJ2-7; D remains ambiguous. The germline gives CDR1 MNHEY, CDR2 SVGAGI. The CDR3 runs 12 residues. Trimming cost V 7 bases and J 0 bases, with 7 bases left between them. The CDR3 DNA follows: TGTGCCAGCATCGGCAGCTCCTACGAGCAGTACTTC. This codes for CASIGSSYEQYF.

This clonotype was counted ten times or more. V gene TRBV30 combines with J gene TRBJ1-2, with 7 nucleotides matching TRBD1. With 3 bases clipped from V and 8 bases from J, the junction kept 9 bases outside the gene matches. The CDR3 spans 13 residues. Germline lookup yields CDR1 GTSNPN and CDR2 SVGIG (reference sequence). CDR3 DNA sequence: TGTGCCTGGAGCGCTACAGGGGCTGACGGCTACACCTTC. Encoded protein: CAWSATGADGYTF.

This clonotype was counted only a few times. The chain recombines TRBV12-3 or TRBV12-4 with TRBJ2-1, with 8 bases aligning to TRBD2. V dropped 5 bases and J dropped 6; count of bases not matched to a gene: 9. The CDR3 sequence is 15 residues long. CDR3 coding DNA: TGTGCCAGCAGTCTGAGCGGGGGCTACCCCAATGAGCAGTTCTTC. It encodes CASSLSGGYPNEQFF.

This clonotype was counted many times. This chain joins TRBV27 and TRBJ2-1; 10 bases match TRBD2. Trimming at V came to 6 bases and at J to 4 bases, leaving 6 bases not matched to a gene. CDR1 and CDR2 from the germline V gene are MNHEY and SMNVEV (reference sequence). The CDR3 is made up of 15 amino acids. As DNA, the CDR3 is TGTGCCAGCAGGTGGACTAGCGGAGTTTACAATGAGCAGTTCTTC. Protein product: CASRWTSGVYNEQFF.

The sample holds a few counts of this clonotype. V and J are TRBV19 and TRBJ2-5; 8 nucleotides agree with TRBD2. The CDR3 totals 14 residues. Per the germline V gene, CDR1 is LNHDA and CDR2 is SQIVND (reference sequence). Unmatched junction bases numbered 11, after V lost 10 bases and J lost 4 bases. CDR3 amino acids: CATRVVAGGETQYF. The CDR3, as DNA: TGTGCCACGCGAGTAGTTGCGGGGGGAGAGACCCAGTACTTC.

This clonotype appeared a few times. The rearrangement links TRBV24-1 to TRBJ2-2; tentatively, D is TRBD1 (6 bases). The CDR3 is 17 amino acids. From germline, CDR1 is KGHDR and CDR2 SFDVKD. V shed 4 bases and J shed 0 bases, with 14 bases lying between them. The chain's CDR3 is CATSENRDTPNTGELFF. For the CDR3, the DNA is TGTGCCACCAGTGAAAACCGGGACACCCCGAACACCGGGGAGCTGTTTTTT.

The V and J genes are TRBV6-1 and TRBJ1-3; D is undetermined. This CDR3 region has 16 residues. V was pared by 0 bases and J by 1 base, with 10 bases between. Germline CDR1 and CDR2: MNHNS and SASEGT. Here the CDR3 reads CASSEAAGESGNTIYF. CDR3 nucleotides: TGTGCCAGCAGTGAAGCGGCCGGAGAATCTGGAAACACCATATATTTT.

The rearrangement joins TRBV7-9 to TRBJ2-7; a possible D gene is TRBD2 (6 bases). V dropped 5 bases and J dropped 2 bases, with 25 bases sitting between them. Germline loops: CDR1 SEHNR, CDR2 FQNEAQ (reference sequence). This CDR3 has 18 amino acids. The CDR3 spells CASSPRGRFGSGAYEQYF. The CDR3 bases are TGTGCCAGCAGCCCAAGGGGTAGGTTCGGGAGTGGAGCCTACGAGCAGTACTTC. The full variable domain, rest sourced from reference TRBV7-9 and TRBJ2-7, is DTGVSQNPRHKITKRGQNVTFRCDPISEHNRLYWYRQTLGQGPEFLTYFQNEAQLEKSRLLSDRFSAERPKGSFSTLEIQRTEQGDSAMYLCASSPRGRFGSGAYEQYFGPGTRLTVT.

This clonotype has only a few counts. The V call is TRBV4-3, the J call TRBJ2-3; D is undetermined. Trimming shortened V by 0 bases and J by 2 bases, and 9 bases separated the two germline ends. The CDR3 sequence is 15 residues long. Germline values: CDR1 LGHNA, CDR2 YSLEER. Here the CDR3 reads CASSQDQFTTDTQYF. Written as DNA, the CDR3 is TGCGCCAGCAGCCAAGACCAGTTTACCACAGATACGCAGTATTTT.

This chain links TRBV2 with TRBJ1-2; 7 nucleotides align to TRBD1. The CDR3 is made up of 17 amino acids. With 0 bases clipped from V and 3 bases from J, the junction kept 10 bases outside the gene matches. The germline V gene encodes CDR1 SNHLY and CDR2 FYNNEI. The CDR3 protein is CASSEAQQTGKHYGYTF. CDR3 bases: TGTGCCAGCAGTGAAGCGCAACAGACAGGGAAACACTATGGCTACACCTTC. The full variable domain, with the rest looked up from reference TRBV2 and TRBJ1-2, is EPEVTQTPSHQVTQMGQEVILRCVPISNHLYFYWYRQILGQKVEFLVSFYNNEISEKSEIFDDQFSVERPDGSNFTLKIRSTKLEDSAMYFCASSEAQQTGKHYGYTFGSGTRLTVV.

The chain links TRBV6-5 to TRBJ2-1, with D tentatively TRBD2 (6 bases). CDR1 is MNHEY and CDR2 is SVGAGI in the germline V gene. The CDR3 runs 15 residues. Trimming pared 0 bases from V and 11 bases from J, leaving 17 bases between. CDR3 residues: CASSYSGGLGFKQFF. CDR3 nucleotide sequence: TGTGCCAGCAGTTACTCGGGGGGATTGGGATTTAAGCAGTTCTTC.

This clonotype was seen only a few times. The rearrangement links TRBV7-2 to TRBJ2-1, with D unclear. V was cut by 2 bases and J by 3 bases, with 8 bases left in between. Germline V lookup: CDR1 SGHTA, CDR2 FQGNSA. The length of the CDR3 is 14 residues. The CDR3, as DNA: TGTGCCAGCAGCTTAAATTGGGGCTACAATGAGCAGTTCTTC. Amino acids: CASSLNWGYNEQFF.

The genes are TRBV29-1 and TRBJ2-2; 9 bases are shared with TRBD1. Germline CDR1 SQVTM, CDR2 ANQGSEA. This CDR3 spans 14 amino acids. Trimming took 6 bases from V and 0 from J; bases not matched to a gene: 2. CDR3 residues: CSVRTGANTGELFF. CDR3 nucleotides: TGCAGCGTGCGGACAGGGGCGAACACCGGGGAGCTGTTTTTT.

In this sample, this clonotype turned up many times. Here the CDR3 reads CASSPGTGDYNEQFF. CDR3 nucleotides: TGTGCCAGCAGTCCGGGGACAGGGGACTACAATGAGCAGTTCTTC. The J gene is TRBJ2-1, the V gene TRBV6-2 or TRBV6-3, with 10 bases identical to TRBD1. There are 15 residues in the CDR3. The V and J ends lost 5 bases and 3 bases, in that order; junction bases with no gene match: 4. CDR1 is MNHEY and CDR2 is SVGEGT in the germline V gene.

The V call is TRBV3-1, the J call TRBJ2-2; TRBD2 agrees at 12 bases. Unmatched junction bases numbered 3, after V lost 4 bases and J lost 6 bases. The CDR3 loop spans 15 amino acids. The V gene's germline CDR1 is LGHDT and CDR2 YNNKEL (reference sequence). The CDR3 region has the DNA TGTGCCAGCAGCCCGGGGACTAGCGGGTCCGGGGAGCTGTTTTTT. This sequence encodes CASSPGTSGSGELFF.

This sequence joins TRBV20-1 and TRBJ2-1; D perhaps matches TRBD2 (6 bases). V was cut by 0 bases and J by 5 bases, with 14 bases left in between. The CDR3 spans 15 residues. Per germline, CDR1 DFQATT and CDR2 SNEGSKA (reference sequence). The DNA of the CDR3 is TGCAGTGCTAGAGATCCGGGGCGGGGAAACAATGAGCAGTTCTTC. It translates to CSARDPGRGNNEQFF.

CDR3 sequence (DNA): TGTGCCAGCAGAGGGGACAGGGGGCGCCCCGGGGGAACTGAAGCTTTCTTT. Translation: CASRGDRGRPGGTEAFF. This rearrangement joins TRBV5-5 to TRBJ1-1; TRBD1 matches 12 bases. The CDR3 is 17 residues long. V trimming: 5 bases; J trimming: 5 bases; junction bases outside the gene matches: 13. Germline V gene sequence: CDR1 SGHKS, CDR2 YYEKEE (reference sequence).

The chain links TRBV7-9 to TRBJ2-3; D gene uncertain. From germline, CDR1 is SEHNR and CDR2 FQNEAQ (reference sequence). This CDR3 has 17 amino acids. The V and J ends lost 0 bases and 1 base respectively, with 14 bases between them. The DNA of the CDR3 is TGTGCCAGCAGCTTAGCCCGGGTCCAGCTGGGCACAGATACGCAGTATTTT. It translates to CASSLARVQLGTDTQYF.

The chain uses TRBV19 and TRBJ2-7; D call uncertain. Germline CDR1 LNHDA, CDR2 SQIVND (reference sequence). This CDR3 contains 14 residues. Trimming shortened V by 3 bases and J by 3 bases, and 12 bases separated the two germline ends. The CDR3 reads CASSIIAAHYEQYF. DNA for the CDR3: TGTGCCAGTAGTATCATCGCAGCACACTACGAGCAGTACTTC.

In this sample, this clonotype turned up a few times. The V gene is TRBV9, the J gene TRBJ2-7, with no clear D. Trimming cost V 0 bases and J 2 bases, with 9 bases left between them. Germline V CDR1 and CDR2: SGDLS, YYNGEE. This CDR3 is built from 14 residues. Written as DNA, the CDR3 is TGTGCCAGCAGCGTAGAACCCGGCCCCTACGAGCAGTACTTC. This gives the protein CASSVEPGPYEQYF.

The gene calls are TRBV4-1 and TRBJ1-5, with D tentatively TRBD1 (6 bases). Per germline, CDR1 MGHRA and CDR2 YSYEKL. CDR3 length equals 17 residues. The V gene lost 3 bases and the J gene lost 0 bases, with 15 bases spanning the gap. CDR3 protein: CASSHNWGPGSNQPQHF. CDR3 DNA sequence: TGCGCCAGCAGCCATAACTGGGGGCCGGGTAGCAATCAGCCCCAGCATTTT.

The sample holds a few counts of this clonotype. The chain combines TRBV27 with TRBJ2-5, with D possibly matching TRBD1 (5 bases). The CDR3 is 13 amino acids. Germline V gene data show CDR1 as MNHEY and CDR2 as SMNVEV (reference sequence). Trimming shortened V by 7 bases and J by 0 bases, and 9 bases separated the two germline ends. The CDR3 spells CASKRRDQETQYF. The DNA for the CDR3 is TGTGCCAGCAAGCGCAGGGACCAAGAGACCCAGTACTTC.

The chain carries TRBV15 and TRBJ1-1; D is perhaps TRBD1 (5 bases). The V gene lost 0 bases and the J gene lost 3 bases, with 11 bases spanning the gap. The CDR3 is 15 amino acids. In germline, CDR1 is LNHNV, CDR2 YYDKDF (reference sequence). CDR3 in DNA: TGTGCCACCAGCAGAGATCCTGGCAGGGACACTGAAGCTTTCTTT. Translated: CATSRDPGRDTEAFF.

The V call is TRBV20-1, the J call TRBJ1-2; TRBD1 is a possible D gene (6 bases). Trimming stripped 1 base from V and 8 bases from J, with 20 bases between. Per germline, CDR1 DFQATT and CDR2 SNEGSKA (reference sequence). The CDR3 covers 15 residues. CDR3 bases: TGCAGTGCTAGAGCTTCCGAGGGGGGAAAGCGAGGCTACACCTTC. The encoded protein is CSARASEGGKRGYTF.

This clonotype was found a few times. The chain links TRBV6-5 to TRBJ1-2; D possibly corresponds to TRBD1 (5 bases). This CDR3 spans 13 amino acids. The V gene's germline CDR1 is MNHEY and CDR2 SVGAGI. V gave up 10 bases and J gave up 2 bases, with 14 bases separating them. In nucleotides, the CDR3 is TGTGCCACCCGACAGACCACCAACTATGGCTACACCTTC. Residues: CATRQTTNYGYTF.

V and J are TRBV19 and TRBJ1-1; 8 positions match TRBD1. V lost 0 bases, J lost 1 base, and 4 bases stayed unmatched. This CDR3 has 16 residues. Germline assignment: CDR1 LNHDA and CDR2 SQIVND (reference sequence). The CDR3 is CASSIDVRGRNTEAFF. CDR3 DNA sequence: TGTGCCAGTAGTATAGATGTCAGGGGGCGGAACACTGAAGCTTTCTTT.